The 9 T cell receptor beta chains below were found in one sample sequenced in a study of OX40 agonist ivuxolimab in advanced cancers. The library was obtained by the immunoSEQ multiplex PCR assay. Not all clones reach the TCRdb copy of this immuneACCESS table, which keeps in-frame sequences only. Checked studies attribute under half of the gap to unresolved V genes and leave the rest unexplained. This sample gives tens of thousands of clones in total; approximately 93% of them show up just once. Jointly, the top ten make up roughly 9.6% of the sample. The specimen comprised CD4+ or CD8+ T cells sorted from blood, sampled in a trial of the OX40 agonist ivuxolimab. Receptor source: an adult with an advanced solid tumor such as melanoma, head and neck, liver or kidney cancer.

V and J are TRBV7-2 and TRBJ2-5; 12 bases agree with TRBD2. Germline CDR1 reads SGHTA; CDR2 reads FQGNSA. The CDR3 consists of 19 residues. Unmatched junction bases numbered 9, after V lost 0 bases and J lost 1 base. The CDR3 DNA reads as TGTGCCAGCAGCTTAGCTTATGGGCTAGCGGGAGGGGGCCAAGAGACCCAGTACTTC. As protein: CASSLAYGLAGGGQETQYF.

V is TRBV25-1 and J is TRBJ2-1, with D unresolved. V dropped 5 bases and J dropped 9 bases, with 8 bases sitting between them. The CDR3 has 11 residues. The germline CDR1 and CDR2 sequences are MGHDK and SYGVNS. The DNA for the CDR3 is TGTGCCAGCAGTCCCAACGCTGAGCAGTTCTTC. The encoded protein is CASSPNAEQFF.

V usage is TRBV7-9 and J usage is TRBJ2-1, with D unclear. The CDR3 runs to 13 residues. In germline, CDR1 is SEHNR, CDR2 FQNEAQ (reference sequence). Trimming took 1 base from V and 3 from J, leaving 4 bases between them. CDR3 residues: CASSLDDYNEQFF. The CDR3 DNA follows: TGTGCCAGCAGCTTAGATGACTACAATGAGCAGTTCTTC. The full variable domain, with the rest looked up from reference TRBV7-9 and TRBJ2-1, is DTGVSQNPRHKITKRGQNVTFRCDPISEHNRLYWYRQTLGQGPEFLTYFQNEAQLEKSRLLSDRFSAERPKGSFSTLEIQRTEQGDSAMYLCASSLDDYNEQFFGPGTRLTVL.

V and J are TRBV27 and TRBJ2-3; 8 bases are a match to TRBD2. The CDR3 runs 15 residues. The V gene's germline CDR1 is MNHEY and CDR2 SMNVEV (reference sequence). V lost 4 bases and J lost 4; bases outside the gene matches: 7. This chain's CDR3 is CASSSGTSGADTQYF. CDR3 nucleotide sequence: TGTGCCAGCAGTTCTGGGACTAGTGGGGCAGATACGCAGTATTTT.

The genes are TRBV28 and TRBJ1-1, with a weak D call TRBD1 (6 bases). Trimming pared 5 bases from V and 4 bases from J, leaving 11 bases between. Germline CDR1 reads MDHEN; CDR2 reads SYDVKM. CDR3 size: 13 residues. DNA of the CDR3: TGTGCCAGCAGTCGTGGGGGCCGCACTGAAGCTTTCTTT. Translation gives CASSRGGRTEAFF.

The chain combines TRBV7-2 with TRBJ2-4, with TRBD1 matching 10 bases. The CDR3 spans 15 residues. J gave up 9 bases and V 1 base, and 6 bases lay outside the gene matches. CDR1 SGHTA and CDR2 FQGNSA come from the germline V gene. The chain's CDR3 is CASSLEGTGDGIQYF. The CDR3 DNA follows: TGTGCCAGCAGCTTAGAGGGGACAGGGGATGGCATTCAGTACTTC.

As DNA, the CDR3 is TGTGCCAGCAGCGTGGGACTTGAGACCTACGAGCAGTACTTC. Its protein is CASSVGLETYEQYF. This chain joins TRBV9 and TRBJ2-7, with a possible D match to TRBD2 (6 bases). The CDR3 runs to 14 residues. The germline V gene has CDR1 SGDLS and CDR2 YYNGEE. Trimming shortened V by 2 bases and J by 2 bases, and 11 bases separated the two germline ends.

Here the CDR3 reads CASSLDRARNIQYF. CDR3 nucleotide sequence: TGTGCCAGCAGTTTGGACAGGGCTCGGAACATTCAGTACTTC. V usage is TRBV6-6 and J usage is TRBJ2-4; 8 bases fit TRBD1. The CDR3 covers 14 residues. V dropped 4 bases and J dropped 7; count of bases not matched to a gene: 6. Germline V gene sequence: CDR1 MNHNY, CDR2 SVGAGI (reference sequence).

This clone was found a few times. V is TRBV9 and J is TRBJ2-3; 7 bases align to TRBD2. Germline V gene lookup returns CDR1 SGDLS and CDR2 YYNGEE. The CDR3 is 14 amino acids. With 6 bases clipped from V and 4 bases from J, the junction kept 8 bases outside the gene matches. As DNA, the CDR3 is TGTGCCAGCACCCCCCGCGGGAGACCAGATACGCAGTATTTT. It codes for CASTPRGRPDTQYF.